This entry features one TCR beta chain sequence. Its antigen remains unidentified. The record originates from a study of cytomegalovirus exposure and HLA in healthy donors. General study points: In most subjects, TCR beta sequences reportedly gave accurate predictions of HLA-A and HLA-B alleles.

V dropped 2 bases and J dropped 4 bases, with 12 bases sitting between them. CDR1 is SGHRS, CDR2 YFSETQ, per germline. The CDR3 contains 14 residues. In the PCR, 60 Vbeta and 13 Jbeta primers were used. The table came from immunoSEQ multiplex PCR; TCRdb's copy has only in-frame clones and leaves some out. The sample records about 180,000 clones, 65% to 85% being singletons. This TCR was sampled from a girl aged 5 to 17 in good health and CMV-seropositive. Material for sequencing was PBMCs. The V and J genes are TRBV5-1 and TRBJ1-1; D might be TRBD1 (6 bases). CDR3 in amino acids: CASSLQGPGTEAFF. CDR3 DNA: TGCGCCAGCAGCTTACAGGGCCCAGGCACTGAAGCTTTCTTT. Full variable domain (missing parts from reference TRBV5-1 and TRBJ1-1): KAGVTQTPRYLIKTRGQQVTLSCSPISGHRSVSWYQQTPGQGLQFLFEYFSETQRNKGNFPGRFSGRQFSNSRSEMNVSTLELGDSALYLCASSLQGPGTEAFFGQGTRLTVV.